This TCR beta chain was captured by sequencing in a study of T-cell memory formation after mild COVID-19. Across the study: Among the donors, TCR clusters were largely specific to each donor.

Comments on this clonotype: Antigen specificity is unknown.

Study-level results: In second-wave clones peaking day 37, SARS-CoV-2 specificity remained unconfirmed.

Researchers used 5'RACE with constant-segment primers to make TCR alpha and TCR beta cDNA libraries that carry sample barcodes and UMIs. TCRdb analysed the 5' RACE reads with MiXCR anew, one entry per CDR3 protein. In the table there are roughly 110,000 distinct CDR3 sequences, 14% of which are singletons. V lost 7 bases and J lost 4, with 14 bases in between. CDR1 is MNHEY, CDR2 SMNVEV, per germline (reference sequence). The CDR3 runs to 14 residues. Sequences were obtained from PBMCs or a T cell subset sorted from them (not recorded which). The receptor's source is a man between 18 and 35 years old who had mild COVID-19 (a few samples of this study predate the infection). Cell type and time point are not known. The chain employs TRBV27 and TRBJ1-5; D gene ambiguous. CDR3 region: CASNPQGINQPQHF. In nucleotides, the CDR3 is TGTGCCAGCAACCCTCAAGGAATTAATCAGCCCCAGCATTTT.